This T cell receptor (beta chain) was found in a study of T cell responses to AZD1222 COVID-19 vaccine. In the study overall: Doses given second, at about 4 or about 12 weeks, were pooled.

The data were produced by immunoSEQ multiplex PCR, yet TCRdb's version contains in-frame clones alone and is incomplete. There are about 160,000 clones in the sample; about 90% occur only once, and around 1.8% lies in the top ten. Trimming stripped 7 bases from V and 2 bases from J, with 4 bases between. This CDR3 is 11 amino acids long. CDR1 MNHEY and CDR2 SVGAGI come from the germline V gene. The TCR was taken from an adult in good health. The V call is TRBV6-5, the J call TRBJ2-3; unclear D gene. Sequenced here: peripheral blood, sampled on day 0 of AZD1222 vaccination. In DNA, the CDR3 is TGTGCCAGCAAGAACACAGATACGCAGTATTTT. Translation: CASKNTDTQYF.